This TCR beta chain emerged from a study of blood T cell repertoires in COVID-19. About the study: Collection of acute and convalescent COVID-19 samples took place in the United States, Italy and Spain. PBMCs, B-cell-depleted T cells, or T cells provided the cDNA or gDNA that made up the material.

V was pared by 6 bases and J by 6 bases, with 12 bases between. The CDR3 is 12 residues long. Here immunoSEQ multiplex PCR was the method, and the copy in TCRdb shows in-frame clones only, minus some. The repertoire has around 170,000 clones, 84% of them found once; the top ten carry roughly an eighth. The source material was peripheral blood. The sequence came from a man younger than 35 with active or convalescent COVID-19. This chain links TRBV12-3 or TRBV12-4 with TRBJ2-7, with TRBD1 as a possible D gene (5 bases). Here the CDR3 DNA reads TGTGCCAGCAGCAATTACCAGGGCGAGCAGTACTTC. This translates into CASSNYQGEQYF.